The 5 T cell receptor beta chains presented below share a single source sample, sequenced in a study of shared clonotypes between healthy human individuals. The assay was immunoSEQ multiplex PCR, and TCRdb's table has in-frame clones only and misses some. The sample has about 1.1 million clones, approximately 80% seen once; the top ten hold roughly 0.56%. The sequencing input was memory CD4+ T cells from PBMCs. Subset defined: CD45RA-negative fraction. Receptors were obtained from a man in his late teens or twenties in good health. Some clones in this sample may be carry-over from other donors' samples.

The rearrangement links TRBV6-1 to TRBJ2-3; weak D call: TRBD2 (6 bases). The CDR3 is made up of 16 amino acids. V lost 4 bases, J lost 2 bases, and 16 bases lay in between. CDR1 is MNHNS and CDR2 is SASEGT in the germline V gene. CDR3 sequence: CASSGKTRGSTDTQYF. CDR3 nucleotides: TGTGCCAGCAGTGGAAAGACTAGAGGGTCCACAGATACGCAGTATTTT.

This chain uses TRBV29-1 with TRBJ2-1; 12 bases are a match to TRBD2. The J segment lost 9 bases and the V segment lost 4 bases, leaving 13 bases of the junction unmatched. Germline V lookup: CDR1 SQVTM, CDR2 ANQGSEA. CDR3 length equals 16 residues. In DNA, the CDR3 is TGCAGCGTTGCCGGGACTAGCGGGTCTTCAAGTCGTGAGCAGTTCTTC. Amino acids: CSVAGTSGSSSREQFF.

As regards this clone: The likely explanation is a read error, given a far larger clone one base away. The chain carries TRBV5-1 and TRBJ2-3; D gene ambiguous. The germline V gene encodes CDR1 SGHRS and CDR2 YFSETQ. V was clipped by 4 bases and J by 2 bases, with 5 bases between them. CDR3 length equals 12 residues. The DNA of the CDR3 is TGCGCCAGCAGCCGAGACACAGATACGCAGTATTTT. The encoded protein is CASSRDTDTQYF.

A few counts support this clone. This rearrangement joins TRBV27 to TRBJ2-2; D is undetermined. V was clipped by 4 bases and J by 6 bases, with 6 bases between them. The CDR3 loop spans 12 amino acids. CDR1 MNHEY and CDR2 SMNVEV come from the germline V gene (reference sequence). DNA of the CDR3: TGTGCCAGCAGTTACTACTCCGGGGAGCTGTTTTTT. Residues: CASSYYSGELFF.

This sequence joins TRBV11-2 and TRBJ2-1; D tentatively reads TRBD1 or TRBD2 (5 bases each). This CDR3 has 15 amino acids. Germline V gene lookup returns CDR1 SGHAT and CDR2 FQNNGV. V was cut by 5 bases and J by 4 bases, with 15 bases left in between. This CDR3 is CASSPRDLQYNEQFF. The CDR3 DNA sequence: TGTGCCAGCAGCCCCCGGGACCTACAATACAATGAGCAGTTCTTC.